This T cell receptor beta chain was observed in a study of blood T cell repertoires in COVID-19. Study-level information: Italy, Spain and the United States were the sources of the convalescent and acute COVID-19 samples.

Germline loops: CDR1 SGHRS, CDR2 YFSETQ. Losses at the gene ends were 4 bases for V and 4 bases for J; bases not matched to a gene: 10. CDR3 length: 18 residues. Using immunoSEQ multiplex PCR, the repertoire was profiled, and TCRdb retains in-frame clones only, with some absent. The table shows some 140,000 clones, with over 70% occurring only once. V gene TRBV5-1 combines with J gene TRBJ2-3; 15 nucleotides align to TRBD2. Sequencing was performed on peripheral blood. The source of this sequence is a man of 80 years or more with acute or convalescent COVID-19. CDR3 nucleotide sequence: TGCGCCAGCAGCCCCACGGGACTAGCGGGGGGCGGGGCAGATACGCAGTATTTT. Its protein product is CASSPTGLAGGGADTQYF.